This note documents a single T cell receptor (beta chain) sequence. This sample is part of a study of blood T cell repertoires in COVID-19. In the study overall: T cells, B-cell-depleted T cells, or PBMCs provided the cDNA or gDNA that served as material.

Here immunoSEQ multiplex PCR was the method, and the copy in TCRdb shows in-frame clones only, minus some. The data contain 250,000 to 350,000 clones, about nine tenths of them singletons. This CDR3 has 14 residues. Trimming shortened V by 0 bases and J by 3 bases, and 8 bases separated the two germline ends. Germline CDR1 is LNHNV and CDR2 is YYDKDF (reference sequence). This TCR was sampled from a woman aged 50 to 60 with COVID-19, enrolled during active disease. The chain employs TRBV15 and TRBJ2-5; possible D gene TRBD2, 5 bases. Sequenced input: peripheral blood. CDR3 sequence: CATSRDPGKETQYF. The CDR3 nucleotides read TGTGCCACCAGCAGAGATCCCGGGAAAGAGACCCAGTACTTC.